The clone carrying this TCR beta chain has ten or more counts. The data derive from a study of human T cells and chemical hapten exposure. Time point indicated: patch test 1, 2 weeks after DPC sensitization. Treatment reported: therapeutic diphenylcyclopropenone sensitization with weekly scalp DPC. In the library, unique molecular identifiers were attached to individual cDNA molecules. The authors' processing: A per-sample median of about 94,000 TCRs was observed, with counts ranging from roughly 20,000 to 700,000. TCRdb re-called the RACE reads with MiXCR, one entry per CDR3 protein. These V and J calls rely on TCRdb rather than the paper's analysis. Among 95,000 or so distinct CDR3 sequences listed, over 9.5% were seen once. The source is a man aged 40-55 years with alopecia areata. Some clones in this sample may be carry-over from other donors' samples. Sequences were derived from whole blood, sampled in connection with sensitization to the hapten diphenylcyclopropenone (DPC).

CDR3 in DNA: TGTGCCAGCAGGACGACAGGGGGTCCAACCTTC. Encoded protein: CASRTTGGPTF. The chain recombines TRBV2 with TRBJ1-2, with 9 nucleotides matching TRBD1. J lost 14 bases, V lost 6 bases, and 7 bases had no gene match. Germline CDR1 and CDR2: SNHLY and FYNNEI. This CDR3 is built from 11 residues.